This T cell receptor beta chain was profiled in a study of blood T cell repertoires in COVID-19. For the study at large: Italy, Spain and the United States were the sources of the convalescent and acute COVID-19 samples. T cells, B-cell-depleted T cells, or PBMCs provided the cDNA or gDNA that served as material.

Original data processing: Reference gene primers were amplified, and this amplification served to estimate nucleated cell counts. Assay: immunoSEQ multiplex PCR; the TCRdb copy retains only in-frame clones and omits some. V, J and clone size reflect that table, while D and trimming were determined from the DNA. The table lists 250,000 to 300,000 clones, over 75% of them singletons. The V gene's germline CDR1 is LGHDT and CDR2 YNNKEL (reference sequence). The germline V and J ends were trimmed by 3 bases and 4 bases, with 15 bases remaining between them. CDR3 length equals 15 residues. This clone was detected only a few times.

Sequenced input: peripheral blood. The source of this sequence is a woman aged 60-70 years with acute or convalescent COVID-19. The V call is TRBV3-1 (or the pseudogene TRBV3-2), the J call TRBJ1-2; D remains ambiguous. The CDR3 spells CASSHPFRPGYGYTF. As DNA, the CDR3 is TGTGCCAGCAGCCACCCCTTCCGACCGGGCTATGGCTACACCTTC.